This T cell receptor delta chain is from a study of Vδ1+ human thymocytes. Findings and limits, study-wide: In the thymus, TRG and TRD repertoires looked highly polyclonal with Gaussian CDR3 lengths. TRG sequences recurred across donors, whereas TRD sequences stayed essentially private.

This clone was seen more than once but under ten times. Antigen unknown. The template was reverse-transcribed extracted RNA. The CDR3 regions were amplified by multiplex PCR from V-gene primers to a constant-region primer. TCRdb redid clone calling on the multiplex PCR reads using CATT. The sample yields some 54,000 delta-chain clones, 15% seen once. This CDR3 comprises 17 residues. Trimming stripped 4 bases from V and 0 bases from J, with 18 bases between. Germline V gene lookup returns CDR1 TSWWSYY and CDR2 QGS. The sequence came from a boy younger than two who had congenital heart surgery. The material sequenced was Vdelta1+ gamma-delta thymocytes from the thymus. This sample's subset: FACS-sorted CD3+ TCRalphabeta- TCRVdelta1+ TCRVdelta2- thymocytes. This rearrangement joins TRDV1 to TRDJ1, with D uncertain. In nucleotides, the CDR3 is TGTGCTCTTGGGGGAAGGTCAGTCCCTCATTACACCGATAAACTCATCTTT. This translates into CALGGRSVPHYTDKLIF.